This entry lists 22 T cell receptor beta chains sequenced from one sample in a study of regulatory T cells in long-lasting Graves disease. Through Arm-PCR of CDR3 regions and iRepertoire HTBI primers, TCR beta libraries were built. Using its own MiXCR run on the multiplex PCR reads, TCRdb lists one record per CDR3 protein. The data hold around 500,000 distinct CDR3 sequences, with 20% observed a single time. Time point in this sample: persistent/refractory GD, antithyroid drugs over 5 years with positive TRAb. Extracted PBMC RNA gave rise to the TCR library. The specimen was peripheral blood mononuclear cells (PBMCs), collected when the disease was refractory, from a patient treated with antithyroid drugs. The receptor set was obtained from a female donor with Graves disease.

This clonotype was seen many times. V usage is TRBV30 and J usage is TRBJ1-2; the D is unclear. The V and J ends lost 0 bases and 8 bases respectively, with 10 bases between them. Per germline, CDR1 GTSNPN and CDR2 SVGIG (reference sequence). This CDR3 is 12 amino acids long. Written as DNA, the CDR3 is TGTGCCTGGAGTGTATACCCGCGGGGCTACACCTTC. It specifies CAWSVYPRGYTF.

The rearrangement links TRBV30 to TRBJ2-7, with D possibly being TRBD1 (5 bases). Deletions cut 2 bases from V and 1 base from J, with 9 bases between. This CDR3 spans 13 amino acids. Germline CDR1 GTSNPN, CDR2 SVGIG (reference sequence). The CDR3 bases are TGTGCCTGGAGTAAACAGGCTTCCTACGAGCAGTACTTC. Its protein product is CAWSKQASYEQYF.

This clonotype has ten or more counts. V is TRBV30 and J is TRBJ1-1; no firm D call. Germline V gene lookup returns CDR1 GTSNPN and CDR2 SVGIG (reference sequence). V was trimmed by 2 bases and J by 6 bases, leaving 7 bases between them. The CDR3 is 11 amino acids. The CDR3 reads CAWSLSAEAFF. The CDR3 DNA is TGTGCCTGGAGTTTGTCGGCTGAAGCTTTCTTT.

This clonotype was counted a few times. The chain links TRBV29-1 to TRBJ1-1; the D gene is possibly TRBD1 (6 bases). Germline assignment: CDR1 SQVTM and CDR2 ANQGSEA. The CDR3 covers 15 residues. Deletions cut 7 bases from V and 1 base from J, with 19 bases between. DNA for the CDR3: TGCAGCGCCCTTGTGGCAGGGGTTACGAACACTGAAGCTTTCTTT. This gives the protein CSALVAGVTNTEAFF.

This clonotype has only a few counts. V usage is TRBV19 and J usage is TRBJ2-2; a weak D match, TRBD1 (5 bases). The V gene lost 5 bases and the J gene lost 1 base, with 11 bases spanning the gap. This CDR3 is 15 amino acids long. The V gene's germline CDR1 is LNHDA and CDR2 SQIVND (reference sequence). CDR3 amino acids: CASSPKGLNTGELFF. As DNA, the CDR3 is TGTGCCAGTAGTCCTAAGGGGCTGAACACCGGGGAGCTGTTTTTT.

The chain couples TRBV20-1 to TRBJ2-3; no reliable D call. Germline V gene lookup returns CDR1 DFQATT and CDR2 SNEGSKA (reference sequence). Trimming took off 6 bases at V and 1 base at J, with 5 bases between the two ends. The length of the CDR3 is 11 residues. The CDR3 loop reads CSARRTDTQYF. The CDR3 nucleotides are TGCAGTGCCCGGCGCACAGATACGCAGTATTTT.

The chain is built from TRBV6-1 and TRBJ2-2, with 12 nucleotides matching TRBD2. CDR3 length: 19 residues. V shed 6 bases, J shed 4 bases, and the junction held 15 bases outside the gene matches. The germline V gene has CDR1 MNHNS and CDR2 SASEGT. CDR3 bases: TGTGCCAGCAGCTTTGCCCCGACTAGCGGGAGCAGGGGCACCGGGGAGCTGTTTTTT. It codes for CASSFAPTSGSRGTGELFF.

This clonotype was detected only a few times. This rearrangement joins TRBV5-1 to TRBJ2-7, with 7 bases matching TRBD2. The CDR3 length is 15 residues. Germline trimming cut 2 bases from V and 7 bases from J; bases unmatched to any gene: 12. Per germline, CDR1 SGHRS and CDR2 YFSETQ. CDR3 sequence reads: CASSLGGRARGEQYF. For the CDR3, the DNA is TGCGCCAGCAGCTTAGGCGGGAGAGCCAGAGGGGAGCAGTACTTC.

This clonotype has a count of ten or more. J is TRBJ2-2 and V is TRBV5-1; perhaps TRBD2 as D (5 bases). The CDR3 covers 16 residues. The germline V gene has CDR1 SGHRS and CDR2 YFSETQ. The V end lost 0 bases, the J end lost 0 bases, and 9 bases lay between the germline ends. CDR3: CASSLGRATNTGELFF. CDR3 nucleotide sequence: TGCGCCAGCAGCTTGGGGCGGGCCACGAACACCGGGGAGCTGTTTTTT.

The chain couples TRBV5-5 to TRBJ2-7; 9 bases are shared with TRBD1. CDR3 size: 18 residues. Germline values: CDR1 SGHKS, CDR2 YYEKEE (reference sequence). V lost 0 bases to trimming and J lost 0 bases; unmatched junction nucleotides: 10. As DNA, the CDR3 is TGTGCCAGCAGCTTGGTTGTACCGGGACAGGGAAGCTCCTACGAGCAGTACTTC. The encoded protein is CASSLVVPGQGSSYEQYF.

J is TRBJ1-1 and V is TRBV19; D is perhaps TRBD1 (6 bases). The germline V gene encodes CDR1 LNHDA and CDR2 SQIVND (reference sequence). V gave up 8 bases and J gave up 0 bases, with 7 bases separating them. The CDR3 has 12 amino acids. CDR3 DNA sequence: TGTGCCAGTGGGGACATGAACACTGAAGCTTTCTTT. This encodes CASGDMNTEAFF.

Notes on this clonotype: A much larger clone lies a single base off, so this may be a read error. The chain links TRBV5-1 to TRBJ1-1, with D hard to call. This CDR3 is 14 amino acids long. The V end was cut by 3 bases, the J end by 1 base, with 10 bases between. The germline V gene has CDR1 SGHRS and CDR2 YFSETQ. CDR3 sequence: CASSYAGTNTEAFF. CDR3 nucleotide sequence: TGCGCCAGCAGCTACGCCGGAACGAACACTGAAGCTTTCTTT. Based on the CDR3 plus reference TRBV5-1 and TRBJ1-1, the full variable domain is KAGVTQTPRYLIKTRGQQVTLSCSPISGHRSVSWYQQTPGQGLQFLFEYFSETQRNKGNFPGRFSGRQFSNSRSEMNVSTLELGDSALYLCASSYAGTNTEAFFGQGTRLTVV.

Ten or more counts support this clonotype. The rearrangement joins TRBV24-1 to TRBJ2-1, with 7 bases aligning to TRBD2. Germline V gives CDR1 KGHDR, CDR2 SFDVKD. V gave up 10 bases and J gave up 8 bases; unmatched junction bases: 13. This CDR3 spans 14 amino acids. The CDR3 nucleotides are TGTGCCACGGGGAGGGACCCTGGGGGAGATGAGCAGTTCTTC. This gives the protein CATGRDPGGDEQFF.

The chain couples TRBV27 to TRBJ1-2; 12 nucleotides agree with TRBD1. The ends lost 5 bases at V and 8 bases at J; junction bases unmatched: 3. Germline V gene data show CDR1 as MNHEY and CDR2 as SMNVEV (reference sequence). The CDR3 runs to 13 residues. The DNA for the CDR3 is TGTGCCAGCAGTCGGGACAGGGGGCGCGGCTACACCTTC. This translates into CASSRDRGRGYTF.

As regards this clonotype: A much larger clonotype is one base distant, so this may be a read error. The chain recombines TRBV15 with TRBJ2-7; 9 bases line up with TRBD1. The CDR3 totals 15 residues. The germline gives CDR1 LNHNV, CDR2 YYDKDF (reference sequence). CDR3 amino acids: CATTHPGQGTGEQHF. CDR3 nucleotides: TGTGCCACCACCCACCCAGGACAGGGGACGGGCGAGCAGCACTTC.

CDR3 sequence (DNA): TGTGCCAGCACAGAGGGGGCGCGAGAGGAGACCCAGTACTTC. Translated, it gives CASTEGAREETQYF. V usage is TRBV9 and J usage is TRBJ2-5, with TRBD1 identical over 7 bases. The V and J ends lost 6 bases and 5 bases, in that order; junction bases with no gene match: 10. CDR3 length: 14 amino acids. Germline V gene data show CDR1 as SGDLS and CDR2 as YYNGEE.

This chain links TRBV6-1 with TRBJ1-5; maybe TRBD1 (6 bases). Trimming pared 5 bases from V and 2 bases from J, leaving 16 bases between. This CDR3 comprises 16 residues. Per germline, CDR1 MNHNS and CDR2 SASEGT. This CDR3 reads CASSTSEGGRNQPQHF. The CDR3 DNA follows: TGTGCCAGCAGTACTTCCGAAGGGGGTCGCAATCAGCCCCAGCATTTT.

This clonotype was seen a few times. This likely comes from a read error, as the CDR3 has no conserved phenylalanine or tryptophan at its end. The V call is TRBV11-3, the J call TRBJ1-1; D unresolved. Germline CDR1 is SGHNT and CDR2 is YENEEA. Trimming removed 8 bases from V and 0 bases from J, with 10 bases in between. The CDR3 is 13 amino acids. CDR3 loop: CASEDVMNTEAFL. For the CDR3, the DNA is TGTGCCAGCGAGGATGTTATGAACACTGAAGCTTTCCTT.

This clonotype was detected ten times or more. The genes are TRBV5-1 and TRBJ1-1; D is possibly TRBD1 (5 bases). CDR3 length: 13 residues. The V and J ends lost 1 base and 6 bases respectively, with 10 bases between them. Germline V gives CDR1 SGHRS, CDR2 YFSETQ. In DNA, the CDR3 is TGCGCCAGCAGCTTGTGGGGGTTGGCTGAAGCTTTCTTT. The encoded protein is CASSLWGLAEAFF.

The chain joins TRBV30 to TRBJ2-7, with D tentatively TRBD2 (6 bases). From germline, CDR1 is GTSNPN and CDR2 SVGIG (reference sequence). Trimming took 0 bases from V and 6 from J, leaving 15 bases between them. This CDR3 comprises 14 residues. CDR3 nucleotides: TGTGCCTGGAGTGTAAACCCGGGAGCGGTCGAGCAGTACTTC. Translated: CAWSVNPGAVEQYF.

This clonotype was observed a few times. As DNA, the CDR3 is TGTGCCAGCACCTTAAAATCAGGGAGGAGGGAGACCCAGTACTTC. This sequence encodes CASTLKSGRRETQYF. The chain has TRBV5-4 and TRBJ2-5; D is perhaps TRBD2 (6 bases). Trimming left V 6 bases short and J 5 bases short, with 20 bases between. Germline CDR1 SGHNT, CDR2 YYREEE (reference sequence). The CDR3 sequence is 15 residues long.

Here the CDR3 DNA reads TGTGCCACGTGGGGGGGGGAGGGGGCCTACAATGAGCAGTTCTTC. Translation: CATWGGEGAYNEQFF. The rearrangement links TRBV12-3 or TRBV12-4 to TRBJ2-1; TRBD2 might be the D (7 bases). The V gene lost 10 bases and the J gene lost 2 bases, with 18 bases spanning the gap. The CDR3 length is 15 residues.